The present entry profiles one TCR beta chain with its context. Its antigen is unidentified. This record belongs to a study of beta chain features in type 1 diabetes. What was sequenced were expressed TCRB transcripts, since all of the isolated RNA had been reverse transcribed. Method: immunoSEQ multiplex PCR; TCRdb's copy keeps in-frame clones and lacks some. The sample records about 27,000 clones, roughly three fifths being singletons. Study-wide results and limits: Moderate but significant shortening of TCRB CDR3s was recorded in all four CD4+ subsets from Type 1 diabetes patients. Type 1 diabetes patients had fewer VDJ junction insertions and more deletions. The similarity of naive, central memory and Treg TCRB repertoires appeared greater among patients than among healthy donors.

Sampling consisted of one heparinised blood draw per donor, averaging approximately 120 mL. Germline V gene data show CDR1 as SNHLY and CDR2 as FYNNEI. J lost 9 bases, V lost 10 bases, and 14 bases had no gene match. The CDR3 totals 15 residues. Sequenced sample: Tregs from blood. This receptor was identified in a woman aged 18-29 years with type 1 diabetes. The gene calls are TRBV2 and TRBJ2-1; 11 bases are shared with TRBD2. The CDR3 nucleotides read TGTGCCACCGGACTGGGGCTAGCGGGAGGCCGTGAGCAGTTCTTC. It is translated as CATGLGLAGGREQFF.